The next 5 T cell receptor beta chains were all read from a single sample in a study of vaccination effects on CD4 cells after COVID-19. Antigen-specific CD4+ T cells were expanded (with viral peptide pools) by the ViraFEST assay ahead of sequencing. Scientists isolated CD4+ T cells after a roughly ten-day culture period ended. Each vaccine recipient was nucleocapsid antibody negative and had no prior SARS-CoV-2 infection. Antigen specificity for these receptors is unknown. Sequencing was performed with immunoSEQ multiplex PCR; in TCRdb, only in-frame clones are kept and a portion is missing. The table includes about 41,000 clones, around 70% detected once. Sequenced material: CD4+ T cells from PBMCs cultured with HCoV-OC43 spike peptides, taken before COVID-19 vaccination. Sample subset: HCoV-OC43 spike overlapping peptide pool stimulation. These receptors all come from a human donor who received a COVID-19 vaccine.

The chain carries TRBV5-1 and TRBJ1-4; TRBD1 matches 8 bases. Germline V gene data show CDR1 as SGHRS and CDR2 as YFSETQ. CDR3 length equals 20 residues. The V and J ends lost 3 bases and 3 bases, in that order; junction bases with no gene match: 19. This CDR3 is CASSWGWTGLTEVANEKLFF. The DNA for the CDR3 is TGCGCCAGCAGCTGGGGATGGACAGGGCTCACGGAGGTGGCTAATGAAAAACTGTTTTTT.

V is TRBV6-5 and J is TRBJ2-5; D is possibly TRBD2 (5 bases). The CDR3 sequence is 14 residues long. Looked up from germline, CDR1 is MNHEY and CDR2 is SVGAGI. Trimming took off 5 bases at V and 7 bases at J, with 17 bases between the two ends. The CDR3 region has the DNA TGTGCCAGCAGTCCGAAATCTCTAGGAGGGACCCAGTACTTC. Translating gives CASSPKSLGGTQYF.

The J gene is TRBJ1-5, the V gene TRBV7-9, with D uncertain. Deletions cut 3 bases from V and 4 bases from J, with 10 bases between. This CDR3 spans 14 amino acids. Germline CDR1 is SEHNR and CDR2 is FQNEAQ (reference sequence). CDR3 protein: CASSFGSFNQPQHF. The CDR3 DNA sequence: TGTGCCAGCAGCTTTGGCAGTTTTAATCAGCCCCAGCATTTT.

The chain employs TRBV3-1 (or the pseudogene TRBV3-2) and TRBJ1-5; 9 bases match TRBD1. CDR3 length: 14 residues. V shed 8 bases, J shed 2 bases, and the junction held 4 bases outside the gene matches. Germline V gene sequence: CDR1 LGHDT, CDR2 YNNKEL (reference sequence). The CDR3 here is CASGTGSGNQPQHF. The CDR3 bases are TGTGCCAGCGGGACAGGGTCGGGCAATCAGCCCCAGCATTTT.

The chain combines TRBV7-6 with TRBJ1-4; tentatively, D is TRBD1 (6 bases). CDR1 is SGHVS and CDR2 is FNYEAQ in the germline V gene. The germline V and J ends were trimmed by 1 base and 9 bases, with 9 bases remaining between them. The CDR3 is 13 amino acids. The CDR3 loop reads CASSLGGAQKLFF. In DNA, the CDR3 is TGTGCCAGCAGCTTAGGGGGGGCCCAAAAACTGTTTTTT.